A selection of T cell receptor beta chains follows, all from one sample in a study of beta chain features in type 1 diabetes. Profiling relied on immunoSEQ multiplex PCR, and the TCRdb table lists in-frame clones only, not all of them. The sample has 200,000 to 250,000 clones; 9.6% are singletons. Material for sequencing was naive CD4+ T cells from blood. The origin of the receptors is a woman under 30 in good health. CDR3s include the opening cysteine and the closing phenylalanine or tryptophan.

j_gene: TRBJ2-7; v_gene: TRBV5-1; CDR3aa: CASSLRTGSYEQYF
j_gene: TRBJ1-4; v_gene: TRBV7-9; CDR3aa: CASSSKITNEKLFF
j_gene: TRBJ2-1; v_gene: TRBV5-1; CDR3aa: CASSVRAPHEQFF
j_gene: TRBJ2-3; v_gene: TRBV10-2; CDR3aa: CASSLVSDTQYF
j_gene: TRBJ2-5; v_gene: TRBV27; CDR3aa: CASTSGRTETQYF
j_gene: TRBJ1-1; v_gene: TRBV5-1; CDR3aa: CASRPGQGALSTEAFF
j_gene: TRBJ2-3; v_gene: TRBV4-1; CDR3aa: CASSQDTRDSDTQYF
j_gene: TRBJ2-5; v_gene: TRBV28; CDR3aa: CASTRQAPKTQYF
j_gene: TRBJ2-2; v_gene: TRBV5-1; CDR3aa: CASSNDRTNTGELFF
j_gene: TRBJ1-1; v_gene: TRBV6-1; CDR3aa: CASSEVGAGLAFF
j_gene: TRBJ2-7; v_gene: TRBV5-1; CDR3aa: CASSLEAGGAYEQYF
j_gene: TRBJ2-7; v_gene: TRBV4-1; CDR3aa: CASSQALARSYEQYF
j_gene: TRBJ2-2; v_gene: TRBV5-1; CDR3aa: CASSLDSTYTGELFF
j_gene: TRBJ1-2; v_gene: TRBV6-1; CDR3aa: CASGRPAQGRGYTF
j_gene: TRBJ1-1; v_gene: TRBV2; CDR3aa: CASSRHVDTEAFF
j_gene: TRBJ1-1; v_gene: TRBV7-9; CDR3aa: CASSLALGQGEAFF
j_gene: TRBJ1-2; v_gene: TRBV7-9; CDR3aa: CASSLEGDRGLGYTF
j_gene: TRBJ2-5; v_gene: TRBV5-4; CDR3aa: CASSPSGTGGWETQYF
j_gene: TRBJ1-1; v_gene: TRBV5-1; CDR3aa: CASSLTGEGEAFF
j_gene: TRBJ1-2; v_gene: TRBV29-1; CDR3aa: CSVDYRVYGYTF
j_gene: TRBJ2-7; v_gene: TRBV14; CDR3aa: CASSQVGGQLSYEQYF
j_gene: TRBJ2-7; v_gene: TRBV7-8; CDR3aa: CASSLAEHYEQYF
j_gene: TRBJ2-7; v_gene: TRBV5-6; CDR3aa: CASSLAGTGSNEQYF
j_gene: TRBJ1-5; v_gene: TRBV19; CDR3aa: CASSIHSVLTNNQPQHF
j_gene: TRBJ2-6; v_gene: TRBV2; CDR3aa: CASSEHRTGPSGGANVLTF
j_gene: TRBJ1-1; v_gene: TRBV30; CDR3aa: CAWSVLQGSAEAFF